One sample yielded the 12 T cell receptor beta chains listed below, sequenced in a study of blood T cells in healthy people across ages. The use of a sample-barcoded 5' primer and a J-beta primer mix characterized a second PCR of roughly 6 to 11 cycles. One entry per CDR3 protein results from TCRdb running MiXCR on the 5' RACE reads. Among 650,000 or so distinct CDR3 sequences listed, around 50% were seen once. The material sequenced was blood. These receptor sequences come from a woman aged 80 or older in good health.

The V gene is TRBV18, the J gene TRBJ2-1, with TRBD2 matching over 10 bases. The CDR3 sequence is 14 residues long. V lost 6 bases to trimming and J lost 6 bases; unmatched junction nucleotides: 5. CDR1 is KGHSH, CDR2 LQKENI, per germline. CDR3 sequence (DNA): TGTGCCAGCTCCCGTGGGACTAGCGCCAATGAGCAGTTCTTC. Translated, it gives CASSRGTSANEQFF.

This clonotype was observed many times. The CDR3 loop reads CSVGQPHGEQFF. CDR3 in DNA: TGCAGCGTTGGACAGCCCCACGGTGAGCAGTTCTTC. The rearrangement joins TRBV29-1 to TRBJ2-1; D may be TRBD1 (5 bases). Trimming removed 4 bases at V and 9 bases at J, with 13 bases between. The germline V gene encodes CDR1 SQVTM and CDR2 ANQGSEA. CDR3 length: 12 residues.

As concerns this clonotype: It may be a read error: a sequence one base away is much more abundant. The rearrangement links TRBV10-3 to TRBJ2-5; D is undetermined. Deletions cut 1 base from V and 11 bases from J, with 14 bases between. The germline CDR1 and CDR2 sequences are ENHRY and SYGVKD. This CDR3 region has 13 residues. The CDR3 protein is CAISEFSVNEQYF. The CDR3 DNA reads as TGTGCCATCAGTGAGTTCTCGGTCAATGAGCAGTACTTC.

This clonotype was picked up a small number of times. The rearrangement uses TRBV19 and TRBJ2-5, with 8 positions matching TRBD1. TRBJ2-7 explains the end of the DNA better; the J call may be wrong. The germline V gene has CDR1 LNHDA and CDR2 SQIVND (reference sequence). The CDR3 consists of 15 residues. CDR3 DNA: TGTGCCAGTAGTACCCCCTTTGACAGGGGTTCCGAGCAGTACTTC. Encoded protein: CASSTPFDRGSEQYF.

This clonotype has more than one count but fewer than ten. The chain joins TRBV7-9 to TRBJ2-5; D remains unclear. Germline V CDR1 and CDR2: SEHNR, FQNEAQ (reference sequence). With 1 base removed from V and 5 bases from J, the gap between germline ends came to 11 bases. This CDR3 contains 14 residues. CDR3 sequence: CASSLESESETQYF. CDR3 DNA sequence: TGTGCCAGCAGCTTAGAATCGGAGAGCGAGACCCAGTACTTC.

There are many counts of this clonotype. V gene TRBV7-9 combines with J gene TRBJ2-5; 10 positions match TRBD2. Germline trimming cut 4 bases from V and 2 bases from J; bases unmatched to any gene: 7. The CDR3 consists of 16 residues. Per germline, CDR1 SEHNR and CDR2 FQNEAQ (reference sequence). The CDR3 sequence is CASSSSGRATQETQYF. CDR3 bases: TGTGCCAGCAGCTCAAGCGGGAGGGCAACACAAGAGACCCAGTACTTC.

The chain recombines TRBV5-1 with TRBJ2-2; TRBD1 aligns across 7 bases. Losses at the gene ends were 2 bases for V and 2 bases for J; bases not matched to a gene: 12. Germline assignment: CDR1 SGHRS and CDR2 YFSETQ. The CDR3 has 18 residues. The DNA of the CDR3 is TGCGCCAGCAGCTTCAAAATCCCGGGACAGTCCAACACCGGGGAGCTGTTTTTT. Its protein is CASSFKIPGQSNTGELFF.

This clonotype was found a few times. The CDR3 reads CASSLAGTGDYGYTF. DNA of the CDR3: TGCGCCAGCAGCTTGGCTGGGACAGGGGACTATGGCTACACCTTC. The chain links TRBV5-1 to TRBJ1-2; the match to TRBD1 covers 10 bases. From germline, CDR1 is SGHRS and CDR2 YFSETQ. With 0 bases clipped from V and 3 bases from J, the junction kept 2 bases outside the gene matches. The CDR3 extends over 15 amino acids.

This chain connects TRBV3-1 to TRBJ2-5, with D perhaps assigned TRBD1 or TRBD2 (5 bases each). With the DNA end fitting TRBJ2-7 better, the J assignment may be wrong. CDR3 size: 13 residues. Germline loops: CDR1 LGHDT, CDR2 YNNKEL (reference sequence). CDR3 in amino acids: CASSEGRLYEQYF. The DNA of the CDR3 is TGTGCCAGCAGCGAGGGACGCCTCTACGAGCAGTACTTC.

The rearrangement joins TRBV14 to TRBJ1-2; 9 nucleotides line up with TRBD1. Looked up from germline, CDR1 is SGHDN and CDR2 is FVKESK. This CDR3 region has 17 residues. Trimming removed 2 bases from V and 4 bases from J; junction bases left unmatched: 11. CDR3 sequence (DNA): TGTGCCAGCAGCCAAACCGGGACAGGGAGGATTGGCTATGGCTACACCTTC. Residues: CASSQTGTGRIGYGYTF.

This clonotype was seen ten or more times. The V call is TRBV10-3, the J call TRBJ1-5, with a weak D call TRBD1 (5 bases). The V gene lost 4 bases and the J gene lost 6 bases, with 13 bases spanning the gap. This CDR3 is 14 amino acids long. Germline values: CDR1 ENHRY, CDR2 SYGVKD. The CDR3 sequence is CAISVGREGQPQHF. The CDR3 coding sequence is TGTGCCATCAGTGTAGGCAGGGAGGGTCAGCCCCAGCATTTT.

A single count supports this clonotype. The V call is TRBV5-1, the J call TRBJ1-1, with D hard to call. The V end lost 0 bases, the J end lost 8 bases, and 11 bases lay between the germline ends. This CDR3 is 13 amino acids long. Germline loops: CDR1 SGHRS, CDR2 YFSETQ. The CDR3 coding sequence is TGCGCCAGCAGCTTGGCCGGCGGCCGAGAAGCTTTCTTT. Translated: CASSLAGGREAFF.